One sample yielded the 25 T cell receptor beta chains listed below, sequenced in a study of tissue T cells after allogeneic stem cell transplantation. The protocol was immunoSEQ multiplex PCR, while the TCRdb copy is restricted to in-frame clones and leaves out a portion. The profile covers a few thousand clones, with 30% to 45% appearing a single time and about 23% taken by the ten largest. The time point is: mouse harvest day 14 after allogeneic transplant. Tail vein injection delivered 10^7 T-cell-depleted bone marrow cells and 10^6 splenic CD5+ T cells. The sample was gut tissue. Receptors were obtained from a female BALB/c mouse given C57BL/6 T cells with graft-versus-host disease after an allogeneic hematopoietic cell transplant.

The count of this clone is one. Gene labels here are mouse ones. The missing CDR3 end, 1 residue past where the read stops, is filled in from the germline J gene. J is TRBJ2-7 and V is TRBV1, with 9 positions matching TRBD2. Germline V lookup: CDR1 NSQYPW, CDR2 LRSPGD (reference sequence). The CDR3 is made up of 15 amino acids. Germline trimming cut 3 bases from V and 0 bases from J; bases unmatched to any gene: 3. Partial CDR3 DNA: TGCACCTGCAGTGCCTACTGGGGGGACTCCTATGAACAGTAC. This translates into CTCSAYWGDSYEQY. The full CDR3 reads CTCSAYWGDSYEQYF.

Note on this clone: Gene names are the mouse ones. With the read ending 1 residue before the CDR3 end, the germline J gene is used to fill in that end. The J gene is TRBJ1-4, the V gene TRBV13-1; unclear D gene. Germline V gene sequence: CDR1 NSHNY, CDR2 SYGAGN. This CDR3 has 14 residues. V shed 2 bases and J shed 1 base, with 6 bases lying between them. The CDR3 reads CASSEGYSNERLFF. The sequenced part of the CDR3 DNA is TGTGCCAGCAGTGAAGGGTATTCCAACGAAAGATTATTT. The complete variable domain, with remaining parts taken from reference TRBV13-1 and TRBJ1-4, reads EAAVTQSPRNKVTVTGGNVTLSCRQTNSHNYMYWYRQDTGHGLRLIHYSYGAGNLRIGDVPDGYKATRTTQEDFFLLLELASPSQTSLYFCASSEGYSNERLFFGHGTKLSVL.

By share, this clone ranks as medium-sized (0.01 to 0.1%). Gene names follow the mouse nomenclature. Read data end 1 residue before the CDR3 end; the end is taken from the germline J gene. The chain recombines TRBV2 with TRBJ1-2, with D unresolved. Trimming removed 0 bases at V and 3 bases at J, with 8 bases between. Germline V CDR1 and CDR2: LGHNA, YSYQKL. The CDR3 spans 14 residues. Incomplete CDR3 DNA: TGTGCCAGCAGCCAAGAACGCGGGCACTCCGACTACACC. Its translation: CASSQERGHSDYT. The whole CDR3 sequence is CASSQERGHSDYTF.

Turning to this clone: Genes and germline are mouse. Read data end 1 residue before the CDR3 end; the end is taken from the germline J gene. The chain links TRBV26 to TRBJ2-3; D gene unclear. Germline-derived CDR1 and CDR2 are KGHPV and FQNQEV (reference sequence). V gave up 7 bases and J gave up 1 base, with 9 bases separating them. The CDR3 has 13 residues. The CDR3 loop is CASIPKGAETLYF. CDR3 DNA (partial): TGTGCCAGCATACCCAAGGGTGCAGAAACGCTGTAT. Drawing the rest from reference TRBV26 and TRBJ2-3, the complete variable domain is NSKVIQTPRYLVKGQGQKAKMRCIPEKGHPVVFWYQQNKNNEFKFLINFQNQEVLQQIDMTEKRFSAECPSNSPCSLEIQSSEAGDSALYLCASIPKGAETLYFGSGTRLTVL.

About this clone: Gene names refer to mouse genes. The sequence runs out 1 residue before the end of the CDR3; the remainder is reconstructed from the germline J gene. The chain recombines TRBV19 with TRBJ1-4, with D uncertain. From germline, CDR1 is FNHDT and CDR2 SITEND (reference sequence). Trimming took 1 base from V and 3 from J, leaving 7 bases between them. The CDR3 contains 14 residues. Incomplete CDR3 DNA: TGTGCCAGCAGTATAAAGGGTCCCAACGAAAGATTATTT. Translating gives CASSIKGPNERLF. From start to end, the CDR3 is CASSIKGPNERLFF.

This clone was observed a handful of times. Gene names and germline refer to mouse. The read ends 1 residue before the CDR3 terminus; that terminus is restored from the germline J gene. This chain uses TRBV19 with TRBJ2-3; TRBD2 agrees at 8 bases. This CDR3 region has 14 residues. CDR1 and CDR2 (germline): FNHDT, SITEND (reference sequence). Unmatched junction bases numbered 2, after V lost 5 bases and J lost 0 bases. The CDR3 bases that were read are TGTGCCAGCAGATGGGGGGGTAGTGCAGAAACGCTGTAT. Its translation is CASRWGGSAETLY. The whole CDR3 protein is CASRWGGSAETLYF.

This clone is classed as medium-sized. The gene symbols are mouse symbols. The sequenced fragment ends 1 residue before the CDR3 boundary, so the rest is inferred from the germline J gene. This chain joins TRBV12-2 and TRBJ2-7; 14 bases are a match to TRBD2. CDR3 length: 15 residues. CDR1 and CDR2 (germline): SGHLS, HYDKME. The ends lost 4 bases at V and 2 bases at J; junction bases unmatched: 3. The CDR3 region is CASSRDWGGAYEQYF. CDR3 DNA, as far as it was read: TGTGCCAGCTCCCGGGACTGGGGGGGCGCCTATGAACAGTAC.

This clone qualifies as medium-sized. Here the gene names and germline are mouse. The DNA read from the CDR3 is TGTGCCAGCAGTCGGCAAAATAGTCAAAACACCTTGTAC. Protein sequence: CASSRQNSQNTLY. The entire CDR3 is CASSRQNSQNTLYF. This chain joins TRBV26 and TRBJ2-4; D gene ambiguous. Read coverage stops 1 residue before the CDR3 terminus; the germline J gene supplies the remainder. This CDR3 region has 14 residues. V lost 4 bases and J 0 bases, leaving 8 bases between the germline ends. Germline V CDR1 and CDR2: KGHPV, FQNQEV (reference sequence).

Concerning this clone: Germline and genes: mouse. The missing CDR3 end, 1 residue past where the read stops, is filled in from the germline J gene. This chain connects TRBV19 to TRBJ1-4; maybe TRBD1 (6 bases). V was clipped by 2 bases and J by 1 base, with 6 bases between them. The length of the CDR3 is 14 residues. The V gene's germline CDR1 is FNHDT and CDR2 SITEND (reference sequence). CDR3: CASSIRGSNERLFF. CDR3 bases read: TGTGCCAGCAGTATCAGGGGTTCCAACGAAAGATTATTT.

This clone was seen once. Mouse names are used for the genes. The CDR3 end falls 1 residue outside the read, so it is completed with the germline J gene. The gene calls are TRBV20 and TRBJ2-3, with D maybe TRBD1 (5 bases). In germline, CDR1 is GFQATS, CDR2 STVNSAI. V was cut by 0 bases and J by 1 base, with 8 bases left in between. The CDR3 covers 14 residues. CDR3 loop: CGARERGGAETLYF. The sequenced CDR3 bases are TGTGGTGCTAGGGAGAGGGGAGGTGCAGAAACGCTGTAT.

To note about this clone: The listed genes are named as in mouse. The read finishes 1 residue shy of the CDR3 end, and the germline J gene is used to complete it. The J gene is TRBJ2-4, the V gene TRBV13-3; 7 bases are shared with TRBD2. CDR1 is NNHDY, CDR2 SYVADS, per germline. J gave up 0 bases and V 3 bases, and 7 bases lay outside the gene matches. This CDR3 has 16 residues. CDR3 DNA, as far as it was read: TGTGCCAGCAGTGCCCCACTGGGGCTTAGTCAAAACACCTTGTAC. It codes for CASSAPLGLSQNTLY. The entire CDR3 protein is CASSAPLGLSQNTLYF.

Of note for this clone: Mouse gene names and germline throughout. Read sequence stops 1 residue before the CDR3 end, and the germline J gene provides the missing end. The chain couples TRBV3 to TRBJ1-1; D unresolved. The V gene's germline CDR1 is SNHLY and CDR2 FYNGKV (reference sequence). The V end lost 4 bases, the J end lost 4 bases, and 7 bases lay between the germline ends. The CDR3 is 12 amino acids. CDR3: CASSWSGTEVFF. CDR3 bases read: TGTGCCAGCAGCTGGTCAGGCACAGAAGTCTTC.

Remarks on this clone: Germline and genes here are mouse. The read falls 1 residue short of the CDR3 end, and the missing part is taken from the germline J gene. The chain links TRBV13-3 to TRBJ1-5; the D gene is possibly TRBD1 (5 bases). V dropped 5 bases and J dropped 2 bases, with 11 bases sitting between them. CDR1 is NNHDY and CDR2 is SYVADS in the germline V gene. The CDR3 consists of 14 residues. The CDR3 spells CASRGGRDNQAPLF. Incomplete CDR3 DNA: TGTGCCAGCAGGGGGGGGAGGGACAACCAGGCTCCGCTT.

This clone was observed a single time. The gene symbols are mouse symbols. The CDR3 end is not reached by the read, which stops 1 residue before it; the germline J gene fills it in. The chain combines TRBV13-1 with TRBJ1-1; D is ambiguous. Germline V lookup: CDR1 NSHNY, CDR2 SYGAGN. The CDR3 length is 14 residues. The V and J ends lost 2 bases and 0 bases respectively, with 8 bases between them. The CDR3 bases that were read are TGTGCCAGCAGTGACGGCATTGCAAACACAGAAGTCTTC. It specifies CASSDGIANTEVF. The CDR3 reads in full as CASSDGIANTEVFF.

Turning to this clone: Genes here carry mouse names. The sequenced fragment ends 1 residue before the CDR3 boundary, so the rest is inferred from the germline J gene. The rearrangement joins TRBV26 to TRBJ2-1, with 7 bases aligning to TRBD2. CDR3 length: 14 amino acids. Germline lookup yields CDR1 KGHPV and CDR2 FQNQEV (reference sequence). The J segment lost 3 bases and the V segment lost 2 bases, leaving 1 base of the junction unmatched. Partial CDR3 DNA: TGTGCCAGCAGTCTGGCTGGGGGCTATGCTGAGCAGTTC. It codes for CASSLAGGYAEQF. The full CDR3 reads CASSLAGGYAEQFF.

About this clone itself: Genes and germline are mouse. The CDR3 goes on 1 residue after the read ends, and that part is filled in from the germline J gene. This chain connects TRBV31 to TRBJ1-4; tentative D call: TRBD1 (5 bases). V dropped 0 bases and J dropped 8 bases, with 10 bases sitting between them. The germline V gene encodes CDR1 GKSSPN and CDR2 SITVG. The CDR3 spans 13 residues. The CDR3: CAWSLWGGERLFF. The covered CDR3 bases are TGTGCCTGGAGTCTGTGGGGCGGGGAAAGATTATTT.

With regard to this clone: Gene names follow the mouse nomenclature. The missing CDR3 end, 1 residue past where the read stops, is filled in from the germline J gene. V and J are TRBV3 and TRBJ2-5; 13 bases align to TRBD2. V lost 5 bases, J lost 2 bases, and 7 bases stayed unmatched. This CDR3 has 17 residues. The V gene's germline CDR1 is SNHLY and CDR2 FYNGKV (reference sequence). CDR3 protein: CASSRDWGGRGQDTQYF. CDR3 DNA (partial): TGTGCCAGCAGCCGGGACTGGGGGGGGCGCGGCCAAGACACCCAGTAC.

This clone has only one observation. Each gene name is a mouse one. CDR3 DNA, as far as it was read: TGTGCCAGCAGTCTAGGGGGACCCTATAATTCGCCCCTCTAC. Protein sequence: CASSLGGPYNSPLY. Given in full, the CDR3 is CASSLGGPYNSPLYF. V gene TRBV26 combines with J gene TRBJ1-6; the D gene is possibly TRBD1 (6 bases). The read terminates 1 residue before the CDR3 end, so the remaining end is supplied by the germline J gene. TRBJ1-6 falls under the ORF class, with uncertain function. Trimming took off 3 bases at V and 2 bases at J, with 8 bases between the two ends. Germline V gene lookup returns CDR1 KGHPV and CDR2 FQNQEV (reference sequence). This CDR3 has 15 residues.

A note on this clone: The germline and genes are mouse ones. The read gets to within 1 residue of the CDR3 end, and the germline J gene fills in the rest. The chain is built from TRBV26 and TRBJ1-1, with no clear D. The germline gives CDR1 KGHPV, CDR2 FQNQEV (reference sequence). Trimming left V 6 bases short and J 1 base short, with 9 bases between. CDR3 length: 13 amino acids. This CDR3 is CASSLDRNTEVFF. The CDR3 bases that were read are TGTGCCAGCAGCCTGGATAGAAACACAGAAGTCTTC.

As concerns this clone: The germline and genes are mouse ones. The read falls 1 residue short of the CDR3 end, and the missing part is taken from the germline J gene. The genes are TRBV13-3 and TRBJ2-7, with 7 bases identical to TRBD1. This CDR3 is built from 13 residues. Germline trimming cut 7 bases from V and 2 bases from J; bases unmatched to any gene: 6. Germline V gene lookup returns CDR1 NNHDY and CDR2 SYVADS. The CDR3 protein is CASSLGTAYEQYF. The CDR3 DNA, read in part, is TGTGCCAGCTCTCTCGGGACAGCCTATGAACAGTAC.

This clone was detected only a few times. Gene names refer to mouse genes. The CDR3 is cut off 1 residue early in the read; its end comes from the germline J gene. The rearrangement joins TRBV1 to TRBJ1-2; 9 positions agree with TRBD1. In germline, CDR1 is NSQYPW, CDR2 LRSPGD (reference sequence). The junction had 2 bases not matched to a gene; V was cut back by 3 bases and J by 3 bases. The CDR3 totals 14 residues. The CDR3 loop reads CTCSARDRDSDYTF. The CDR3 DNA, read in part, is TGCACCTGCAGTGCCCGGGACAGGGACTCCGACTACACC.

The sample holds one count of this clone. Germline and genes here are mouse. The read ends 1 residue early relative to the CDR3; the germline J gene fills the gap. The V and J genes are TRBV5 and TRBJ1-3; a possible D gene is TRBD1 (5 bases). Trimming pared 3 bases from V and 7 bases from J, leaving 13 bases between. The CDR3 extends over 14 amino acids. Germline CDR1 reads LGHNA; CDR2 reads YNLKQL (reference sequence). CDR3 region: CASSQGLFWNTLYF. Incomplete CDR3 DNA: TGTGCCAGCAGCCAGGGACTCTTCTGGAATACGCTCTAT.

On this clone itself: Gene labels here are mouse ones. Sequencing ends 1 residue short of the CDR3 end; the germline J gene provides the rest. The chain recombines TRBV24 with TRBJ1-3; 8 positions match TRBD1. This CDR3 is built from 15 residues. V was clipped by 3 bases and J by 3 bases; unmatched bases: 4. Germline V gives CDR1 KGHTA, CDR2 FRNEEI. CDR3 amino acids: CASSLARGHGNTLYF. Incomplete CDR3 DNA: TGTGCCAGCAGTCTAGCCAGGGGGCATGGAAATACGCTCTAT.

Remarks on this clone: Germline and genes: mouse. The read falls 1 residue short of the CDR3 end, and the missing part is taken from the germline J gene. J is TRBJ2-5 and V is TRBV26; D gene unclear. This CDR3 region has 14 residues. Germline V gives CDR1 KGHPV, CDR2 FQNQEV (reference sequence). The germline V and J ends were trimmed by 0 bases and 0 bases, with 4 bases remaining between them. CDR3 amino acids: CASSLSTNQDTQYF. CDR3 DNA (partial): TGTGCCAGCAGTCTGTCCACTAACCAAGACACCCAGTAC. Full variable domain (outside the CDR3, taken from reference TRBV26 and TRBJ2-5): NSKVIQTPRYLVKGQGQKAKMRCIPEKGHPVVFWYQQNKNNEFKFLINFQNQEVLQQIDMTEKRFSAECPSNSPCSLEIQSSEAGDSALYLCASSLSTNQDTQYFGPGTRLLVL.

Worth noting for this clone: Gene names are the mouse ones. The observed sequence ends 1 residue before the CDR3 terminus, with the missing tail filled in from the germline J gene. The chain couples TRBV12-2 to TRBJ2-2; 7 nucleotides align to TRBD2. Germline values: CDR1 SGHLS, CDR2 HYDKME. The ends lost 2 bases at V and 0 bases at J; junction bases unmatched: 5. CDR3 length equals 16 residues. CDR3 residues: CASSPFGGANTGQLYF. CDR3 bases read: TGTGCCAGCTCTCCCTTCGGGGGGGCAAACACCGGGCAGCTCTAC.